The 3 T cell receptor beta chains below come from one sample, sequenced in a study of OX40 agonist ivuxolimab in advanced cancers. The assay was immunoSEQ multiplex PCR, and TCRdb's table has in-frame clones only and misses some. The data show around 60,000 clones, with about 89% seen just once and 15% to 20% held by the top ten. The source material was CD4+ or CD8+ T cells sorted from blood, sampled in a trial of the OX40 agonist ivuxolimab. These receptors were collected from an adult with an advanced solid tumor such as melanoma, head and neck, liver or kidney cancer.

The V gene is TRBV2, the J gene TRBJ2-7; D not certain. The CDR3 extends over 14 amino acids. Germline CDR1 SNHLY, CDR2 FYNNEI. The germline V and J ends were trimmed by 0 bases and 1 base, with 7 bases remaining between them. CDR3 sequence (DNA): TGTGCCAGCAGTGAAGCGCTCGGATCCTACGAGCAGTACTTC. Translation: CASSEALGSYEQYF.

This clone was counted only a few times. This chain connects TRBV7-9 to TRBJ2-7, with TRBD2 matching over 9 bases. The CDR3 is made up of 15 amino acids. The ends lost 5 bases at V and 0 bases at J; junction bases unmatched: 5. The germline V gene has CDR1 SEHNR and CDR2 FQNEAQ (reference sequence). This CDR3 reads CASSRLAENSYEQYF. The CDR3 coding sequence is TGTGCCAGCAGCCGACTAGCGGAGAACTCCTACGAGCAGTACTTC.

The J gene is TRBJ2-7, the V gene TRBV28; TRBD2 is a possible D gene (5 bases). Per germline, CDR1 MDHEN and CDR2 SYDVKM. The CDR3 has 12 amino acids. V lost 6 bases and J lost 5, with 11 bases in between. DNA of the CDR3: TGTGCCAGCAGCCTGGACTCGGACGAGCAGTACTTC. Translating gives CASSLDSDEQYF. Combining the CDR3 with reference TRBV28 and TRBJ2-7 gives the whole variable domain DVKVTQSSRYLVKRTGEKVFLECVQDMDHENMFWYRQDPGLGLRLIYFSYDVKMKEKGDIPEGYSVSREKKERFSLILESASTNQTSMYLCASSLDSDEQYFGPGTRLTVT.